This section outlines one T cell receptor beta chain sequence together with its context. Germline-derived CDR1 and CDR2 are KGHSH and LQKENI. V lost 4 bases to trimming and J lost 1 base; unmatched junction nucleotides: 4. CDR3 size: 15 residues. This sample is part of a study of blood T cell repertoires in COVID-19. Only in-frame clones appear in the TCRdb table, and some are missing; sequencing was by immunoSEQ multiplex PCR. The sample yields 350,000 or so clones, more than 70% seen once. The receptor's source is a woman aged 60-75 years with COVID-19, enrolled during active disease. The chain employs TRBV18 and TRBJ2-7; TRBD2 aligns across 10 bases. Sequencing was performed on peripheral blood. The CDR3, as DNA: TGTGCCAGCTCACGAATAGCGGGGGGATCCTACGAGCAGTACTTC. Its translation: CASSRIAGGSYEQYF.